The 20 T cell receptor beta chains reported below all come from one sample, sequenced in a study of tumor T cells in aggressive B-cell lymphoma. Data came from immunoSEQ multiplex PCR; TCRdb stores just in-frame clones and leaves some out. The table records 7,000 to 9,500 clones, approximately 84% of them present only once. The sequenced material came from tumor tissue. These TCRs come from an adult with diffuse large B cell lymphoma.

The rearrangement joins TRBV6-5 to TRBJ1-4; 7 bases fit TRBD1. CDR3 length: 14 residues. Germline V CDR1 and CDR2: MNHEY, SVGAGI. V lost 2 bases to trimming and J lost 8 bases; unmatched junction nucleotides: 5. CDR3 in DNA: TGTGCCAGCAGTTACAGGGGGCGCGGAGAAAAACTGTTTTTT. It encodes CASSYRGRGEKLFF.

V is TRBV19 and J is TRBJ1-3; possible D gene TRBD1, 5 bases. Trimming removed 8 bases from V and 0 bases from J, with 8 bases in between. Germline V gives CDR1 LNHDA, CDR2 SQIVND (reference sequence). The CDR3 covers 13 residues. The DNA of the CDR3 is TGTGCCAGTGTACAGGCCTCTGGAAACACCATATATTTT. Translation gives CASVQASGNTIYF.

The rearrangement links TRBV5-4 to TRBJ1-2, with a tentative D call TRBD1 (6 bases). The germline V and J ends were trimmed by 4 bases and 7 bases, with 17 bases remaining between them. CDR1 SGHNT and CDR2 YYREEE come from the germline V gene (reference sequence). The length of the CDR3 is 14 residues. In DNA form, the CDR3 reads TGTGCCAGCAGCCCCGGACAGTCAAGTAGTGGCTACACCTTC. This codes for CASSPGQSSSGYTF.

The CDR3 here is CASSHRPGSRDSPLHF. CDR3 sequence (DNA): TGCGCCAGCAGCCACCGCCCCGGGAGTCGGGATTCACCCCTCCACTTT. The chain recombines TRBV4-3 with TRBJ1-6; D unclear. The CDR3 runs to 16 residues. Germline V gives CDR1 LGHNA, CDR2 YSLEER. The ends were cut back, 3 bases at V and 8 bases at J, with 17 bases in the middle.

J is TRBJ2-7 and V is TRBV7-9, with D perhaps matching TRBD2 (5 bases). The germline gives CDR1 SEHNR, CDR2 FQNEAQ (reference sequence). V lost 1 base and J lost 6, with 7 bases in between. The CDR3 totals 12 residues. In DNA form, the CDR3 reads TGTGCCAGCAGCTTAGATGGAGGCGAGCAGTACTTC. Translated, it gives CASSLDGGEQYF.

The chain combines TRBV7-3 with TRBJ2-1; 8 bases map to TRBD1. This CDR3 region has 12 residues. J gave up 9 bases and V 4 bases, and 2 bases lay outside the gene matches. Per germline, CDR1 SGHTA and CDR2 FQGTGA. The CDR3 protein is CASSSTGGEQFF. The DNA for the CDR3 is TGTGCCAGCAGCTCTACAGGGGGTGAGCAGTTCTTC.

V is TRBV5-1 and J is TRBJ2-7; TRBD1 matches at 7 bases. Germline V gene lookup returns CDR1 SGHRS and CDR2 YFSETQ. The trim removed 0 bases at V and 2 bases at J, leaving 11 bases unmatched. There are 17 residues in the CDR3. CDR3 loop: CASSLAVRGRFPYEQYF. DNA for the CDR3: TGCGCCAGCAGCTTGGCCGTAAGGGGGCGCTTCCCCTACGAGCAGTACTTC.

This clone was seen just once. The chain combines TRBV7-6 with TRBJ2-7; D is perhaps TRBD1 (5 bases). The CDR3 runs 14 residues. Germline V gene data show CDR1 as SGHVS and CDR2 as FNYEAQ. Trimming took 1 base from V and 5 from J, leaving 12 bases between them. CDR3: CASSLVGASNEQYF. The CDR3 nucleotides are TGTGCCAGCAGCTTAGTTGGGGCATCCAACGAGCAGTACTTC.

The rearrangement joins TRBV5-4 to TRBJ2-7; 11 bases map to TRBD1. V dropped 4 bases and J dropped 4; count of bases not matched to a gene: 4. This CDR3 comprises 14 residues. The germline CDR1 and CDR2 sequences are SGHNT and YYREEE (reference sequence). DNA of the CDR3: TGTGCCAGCAGCGGTGGGACAGGGGGATACGAGCAGTACTTC. Encoded protein: CASSGGTGGYEQYF.

V and J are TRBV9 and TRBJ2-5; D gene unclear. With the DNA end fitting TRBJ2-7 better, the J assignment may be wrong. The CDR3 has 12 residues. Germline loops: CDR1 SGDLS, CDR2 YYNGEE. The CDR3 sequence is CASSASPYEQYF. DNA for the CDR3: TGTGCCAGCAGCGCCTCACCCTACGAGCAGTACTTC.

This clone appeared once. This chain connects TRBV7-2 to TRBJ2-3; 8 bases are a match to TRBD2. Germline lookup yields CDR1 SGHTA and CDR2 FQGNSA. V dropped 1 base and J dropped 2; count of bases not matched to a gene: 2. The CDR3 extends over 15 amino acids. In DNA, the CDR3 is TGTGCCAGCAGCTTAGTAGCGGGGTTCACAGATACGCAGTATTTT. Encoded protein: CASSLVAGFTDTQYF. Full variable domain (missing parts from reference TRBV7-2 and TRBJ2-3): GAGVSQSPSNKVTEKGKDVELRCDPISGHTALYWYRQSLGQGLEFLIYFQGNSAPDKSGLPSDRFSAERTGGSVSTLTIQRTQQEDSAVYLCASSLVAGFTDTQYFGPGTRLTVL.

V gene TRBV27 combines with J gene TRBJ1-5, with 10 bases aligning to TRBD1. In germline, CDR1 is MNHEY, CDR2 SMNVEV (reference sequence). This CDR3 comprises 15 residues. Trimming took 8 bases from V and 2 from J; bases not matched to a gene: 6. CDR3 in amino acids: CASSPGTGGNQPQHF. The DNA of the CDR3 is TGTGCCAGCTCGCCCGGGACAGGGGGCAATCAGCCCCAGCATTTT.

The chain carries TRBV4-3 and TRBJ2-1; 11 bases line up with TRBD1. Germline-derived CDR1 and CDR2 are LGHNA and YSLEER. The ends lost 2 bases at V and 5 bases at J; junction bases unmatched: 5. The CDR3 consists of 16 residues. As DNA, the CDR3 is TGCGCCAGCAGCCAACTTGGACAGGGGGCTGACAATGAGCAGTTCTTC. Amino acids: CASSQLGQGADNEQFF.

The rearrangement joins TRBV5-1 to TRBJ2-7; D is ambiguous. CDR3 length: 12 amino acids. The germline V gene encodes CDR1 SGHRS and CDR2 YFSETQ. V shed 4 bases and J shed 6 bases, with 11 bases lying between them. CDR3 sequence reads: CASSLDNGEQYF. CDR3 nucleotides: TGCGCCAGCAGCCTTGATAACGGCGAGCAGTACTTC.

In the case of this clone: One end of the junction is discordant with germline, which a read error may explain. CDR3 DNA: TGTGCCAGCAACTTAGGGCAGGGCCTTCCCTACGAGCAGTACTTC. Its translation: CASNLGQGLPYEQYF. This rearrangement joins TRBV7-2 to TRBJ2-7; D is perhaps TRBD1 (5 bases). Germline assignment: CDR1 SGHTA and CDR2 FQGNSA. The CDR3 contains 15 residues.

The chain links TRBV28 to TRBJ1-5; D is unclear. Gene TRBJ2-3 matches the end of the DNA better, so the J call may be wrong. Per germline, CDR1 MDHEN and CDR2 SYDVKM. The CDR3 extends over 13 amino acids. As DNA, the CDR3 is TGTGCCAGCAGTACACAACAGAGCCAGCCCCAGTATTTT. Translation gives CASSTQQSQPQYF.

The DNA of the CDR3 is TGTGCCAGCAGCCAAACAGGGGAAATTTCCGGGGAGCTGTTTTTT. Translated, it gives CASSQTGEISGELFF. V is TRBV4-2 and J is TRBJ2-2; 7 nucleotides agree with TRBD1. Germline assignment: CDR1 LGHNA and CDR2 YNFKEQ. The CDR3 is 15 residues long. Trimming cost V 2 bases and J 6 bases; bases outside gene matches: 6.

The chain employs TRBV29-1 and TRBJ1-5; possible D gene TRBD1, 5 bases. Germline loops: CDR1 SQVTM, CDR2 ANQGSEA. The V and J ends lost 5 bases and 7 bases respectively, with 12 bases between them. The length of the CDR3 is 12 residues. This CDR3 reads CSVSRAGQPQHF. The CDR3 nucleotides read TGCAGCGTTAGCAGGGCTGGCCAGCCCCAGCATTTT.

CDR3 nucleotides: TGTGCCAGCAGTTACGGGACAGCCGAGGGGAACACTGAAGCTTTCTTT. As protein: CASSYGTAEGNTEAFF. The V and J genes are TRBV6-5 and TRBJ1-1, with 7 bases aligning to TRBD1. Looked up from germline, CDR1 is MNHEY and CDR2 is SVGAGI. Losses at the gene ends were 2 bases for V and 1 base for J; bases not matched to a gene: 7. The CDR3 spans 16 residues.

The J gene is TRBJ2-3, the V gene TRBV11-1, with a tentative D call TRBD2 (5 bases). CDR1 is SGHAT, CDR2 FQDESV, per germline (reference sequence). With 1 base removed from V and 4 bases from J, the gap between germline ends came to 12 bases. The CDR3 loop spans 15 amino acids. For the CDR3, the DNA is TGTGCCAGCAGCTTAGGCCTAGCCTACGCAGATACGCAGTATTTT. Protein product: CASSLGLAYADTQYF.